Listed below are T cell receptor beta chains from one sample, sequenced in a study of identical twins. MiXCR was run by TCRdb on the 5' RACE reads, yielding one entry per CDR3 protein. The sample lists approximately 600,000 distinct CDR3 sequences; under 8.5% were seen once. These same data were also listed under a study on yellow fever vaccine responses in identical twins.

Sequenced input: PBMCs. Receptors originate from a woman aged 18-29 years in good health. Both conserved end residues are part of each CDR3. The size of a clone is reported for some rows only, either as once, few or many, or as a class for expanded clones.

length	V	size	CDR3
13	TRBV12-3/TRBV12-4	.	CASSFLRESEAFF
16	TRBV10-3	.	CAISEWTSGSGDEQFF
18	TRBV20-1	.	CSARVASGGVNLYNEQFF
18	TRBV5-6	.	CASSPGTSGRAIYNEQFF
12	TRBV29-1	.	CSALGQGNEQFF
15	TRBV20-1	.	CSARWERASYNEQFF
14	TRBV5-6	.	CASGPGVQGNEQFF
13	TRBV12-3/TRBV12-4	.	CASRFTGGYEQYF
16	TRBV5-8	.	CASSFGREGLTDTQYF
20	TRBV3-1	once	CATSQDSVFRPAGDYNEQFF
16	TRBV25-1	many	CASSESGTGTAQPQHF
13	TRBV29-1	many	CSAPEGIGETQYF
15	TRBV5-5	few	CASSLVASGRYEQYF
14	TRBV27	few	CASRYRIGFDEQFF
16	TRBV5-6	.	CASSPTTSGGQETQYF
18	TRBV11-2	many	CASSLVLGWGWDTQPQHF
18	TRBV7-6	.	CASSPSPTGGYSTGELFF
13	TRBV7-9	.	CASSLGSYQPQHF
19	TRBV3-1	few	CASSYAGTSGVLAKNIQYF
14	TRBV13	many	CASSWRGDYNEQFF
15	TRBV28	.	CVSSLDRGRTGELFF
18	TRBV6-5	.	CASSYSGLAGKSTDTQYF
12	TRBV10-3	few	CATRLGDNEQFF
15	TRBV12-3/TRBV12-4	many	CASRSQGFRRDTQYF
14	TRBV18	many	CASSPQPSTVEAFF
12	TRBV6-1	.	CASSEWGVVAFF
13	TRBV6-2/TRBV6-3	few	CASSYARPGELFF
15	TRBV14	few	CASSLKGIATDTQYF
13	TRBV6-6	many	CASSSFESYGYTF
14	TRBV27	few	CASSSLSVYNEQFF
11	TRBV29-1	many	CSVEEGVSPAF
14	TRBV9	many	CASSLGQGSYGYTF
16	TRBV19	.	CASSDRGLAGDYEQYF
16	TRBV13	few	CASSRPLTGMTGELFF
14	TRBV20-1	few	CSARTGGSTGELFF
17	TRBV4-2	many	CASSQVRGGTSYNEQFF
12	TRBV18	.	CASSPQSDEQFF
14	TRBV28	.	CASSAETKGVEQYF
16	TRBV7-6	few	CASSLLRDGYNSPLHF
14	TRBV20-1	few	CSASPAGRSDTQYF
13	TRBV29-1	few	CSVETGANNGYTF
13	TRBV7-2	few	CASRQGRQDEQYF
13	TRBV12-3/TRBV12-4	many	CASRQGYNQPQHF
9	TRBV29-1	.	CSVGQEAFF
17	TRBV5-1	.	CASSPSSSGTGAGELFF
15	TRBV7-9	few	CASSPGGGGTDTQYF
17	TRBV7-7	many	CASSLAGTGGRTGELFF
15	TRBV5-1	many	CASNTGETNSYEQYF
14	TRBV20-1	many	CSATPGTRNTEAFF
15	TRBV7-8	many	CASSFRTSGGNEQFF
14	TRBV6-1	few	CASTKGDTNYGYTF
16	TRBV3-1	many	CASSQDRQGSYNEQFF
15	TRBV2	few	CASSESGLVYNEQFF